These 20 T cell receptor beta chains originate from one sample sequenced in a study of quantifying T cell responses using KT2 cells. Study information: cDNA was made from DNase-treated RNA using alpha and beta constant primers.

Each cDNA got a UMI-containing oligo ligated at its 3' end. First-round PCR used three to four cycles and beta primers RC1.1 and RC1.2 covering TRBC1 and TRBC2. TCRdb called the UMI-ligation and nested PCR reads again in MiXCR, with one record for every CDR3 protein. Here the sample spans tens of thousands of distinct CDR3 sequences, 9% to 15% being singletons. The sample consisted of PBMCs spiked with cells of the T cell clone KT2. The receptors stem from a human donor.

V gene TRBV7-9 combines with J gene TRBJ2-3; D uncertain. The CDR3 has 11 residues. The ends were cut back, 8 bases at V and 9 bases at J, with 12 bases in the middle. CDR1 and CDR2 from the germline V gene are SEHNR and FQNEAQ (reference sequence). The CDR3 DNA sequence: TGTGCCAGCGGCCCCGAATTGACGCAGTATTTT. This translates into CASGPELTQYF. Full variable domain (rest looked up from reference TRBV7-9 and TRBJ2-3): DTGVSQNPRHKITKRGQNVTFRCDPISEHNRLYWYRQTLGQGPEFLTYFQNEAQLEKSRLLSDRFSAERPKGSFSTLEIQRTEQGDSAMYLCASGPELTQYFGPGTRLTVL.

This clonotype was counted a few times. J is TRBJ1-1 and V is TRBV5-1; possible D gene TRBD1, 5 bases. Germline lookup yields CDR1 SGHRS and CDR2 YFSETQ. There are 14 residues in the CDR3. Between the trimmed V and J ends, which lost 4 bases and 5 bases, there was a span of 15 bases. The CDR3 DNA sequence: TGCGCCAGCAGCGCCGGGGTCGGGGGGACTGAAGCTTTCTTT. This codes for CASSAGVGGTEAFF. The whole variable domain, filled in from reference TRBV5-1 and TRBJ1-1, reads KAGVTQTPRYLIKTRGQQVTLSCSPISGHRSVSWYQQTPGQGLQFLFEYFSETQRNKGNFPGRFSGRQFSNSRSEMNVSTLELGDSALYLCASSAGVGGTEAFFGQGTRLTVV.

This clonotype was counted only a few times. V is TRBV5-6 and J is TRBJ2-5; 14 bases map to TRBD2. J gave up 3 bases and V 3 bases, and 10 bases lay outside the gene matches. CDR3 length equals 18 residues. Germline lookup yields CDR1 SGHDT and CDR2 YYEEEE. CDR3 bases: TGTGCCAGCAGCTGGTTGACTAGCGGGAGGGCTAATAAAGAGACCCAGTACTTC. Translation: CASSWLTSGRANKETQYF.

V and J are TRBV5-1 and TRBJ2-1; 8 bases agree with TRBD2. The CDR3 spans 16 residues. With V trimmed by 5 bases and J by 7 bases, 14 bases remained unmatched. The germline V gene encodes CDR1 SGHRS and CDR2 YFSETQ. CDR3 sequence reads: CASRADVGGAGNEQFF. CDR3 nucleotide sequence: TGCGCCAGCAGAGCAGATGTCGGGGGGGCCGGAAATGAGCAGTTCTTC.

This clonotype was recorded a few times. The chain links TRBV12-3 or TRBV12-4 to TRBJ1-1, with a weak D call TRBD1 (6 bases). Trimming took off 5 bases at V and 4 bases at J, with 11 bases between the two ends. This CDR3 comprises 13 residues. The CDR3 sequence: CASSVSRGTEAFF. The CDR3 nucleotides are TGTGCCAGCAGTGTTTCCAGGGGCACTGAAGCTTTCTTT.

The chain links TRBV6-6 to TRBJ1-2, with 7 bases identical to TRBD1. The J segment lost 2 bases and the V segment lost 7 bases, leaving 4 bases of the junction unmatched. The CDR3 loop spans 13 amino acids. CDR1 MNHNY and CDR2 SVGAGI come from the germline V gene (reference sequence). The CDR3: CASTPTGNYGYTF. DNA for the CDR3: TGTGCCAGCACCCCGACAGGGAACTATGGCTACACCTTC.

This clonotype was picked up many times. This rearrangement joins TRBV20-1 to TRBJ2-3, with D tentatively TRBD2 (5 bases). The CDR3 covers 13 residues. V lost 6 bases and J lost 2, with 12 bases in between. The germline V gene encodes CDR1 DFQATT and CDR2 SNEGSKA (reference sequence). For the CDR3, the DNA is TGCAGTGCCGAGGAACTAGTCACAGATACGCAGTATTTT. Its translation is CSAEELVTDTQYF.

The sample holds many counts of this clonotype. This chain's CDR3 is CASSRGYEQYF. The DNA of the CDR3 is TGCGCCAGCAGCCGGGGTTACGAGCAGTACTTC. The rearrangement links TRBV4-1 to TRBJ2-7; the D is unclear. The CDR3 has 11 residues. V lost 4 bases and J 4 bases, leaving 5 bases between the germline ends. Germline lookup yields CDR1 MGHRA and CDR2 YSYEKL.

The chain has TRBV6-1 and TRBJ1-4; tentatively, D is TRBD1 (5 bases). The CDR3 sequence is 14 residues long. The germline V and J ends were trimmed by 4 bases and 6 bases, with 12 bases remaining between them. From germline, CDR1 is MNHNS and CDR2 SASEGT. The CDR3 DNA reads TGTGCCAGCAGTGGGGGCAGGGTCTATGAAAAACTGTTTTTT. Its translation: CASSGGRVYEKLFF.

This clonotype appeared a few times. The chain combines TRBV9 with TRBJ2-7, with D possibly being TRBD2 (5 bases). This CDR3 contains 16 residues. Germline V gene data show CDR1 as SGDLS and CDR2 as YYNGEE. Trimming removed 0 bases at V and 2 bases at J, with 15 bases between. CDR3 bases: TGTGCCAGCAGCGTAGAAGGGCGGGCTGGGACCTACGAGCAGTACTTC. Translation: CASSVEGRAGTYEQYF.

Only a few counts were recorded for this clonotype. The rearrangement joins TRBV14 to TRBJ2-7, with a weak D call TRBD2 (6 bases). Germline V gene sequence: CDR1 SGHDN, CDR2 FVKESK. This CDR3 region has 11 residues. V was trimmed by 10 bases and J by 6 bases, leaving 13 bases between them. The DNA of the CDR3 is TGTGCCACCCACCAAGCGGGCGAGCAGTACTTC. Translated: CATHQAGEQYF.

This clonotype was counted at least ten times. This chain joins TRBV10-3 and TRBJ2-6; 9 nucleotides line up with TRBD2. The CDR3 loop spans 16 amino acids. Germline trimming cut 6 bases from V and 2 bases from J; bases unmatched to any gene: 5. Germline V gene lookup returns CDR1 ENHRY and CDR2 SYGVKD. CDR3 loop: CAISPSGRTGANVLTF. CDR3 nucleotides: TGTGCCATCAGCCCGAGCGGGAGGACTGGGGCCAACGTCCTGACTTTC.

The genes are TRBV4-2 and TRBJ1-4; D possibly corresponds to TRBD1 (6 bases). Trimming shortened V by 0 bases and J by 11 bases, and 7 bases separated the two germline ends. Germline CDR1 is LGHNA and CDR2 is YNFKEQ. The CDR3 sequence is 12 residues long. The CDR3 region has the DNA TGTGCCAGCAGCCAAGATACAGGGAAACTGTTTTTT. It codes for CASSQDTGKLFF.

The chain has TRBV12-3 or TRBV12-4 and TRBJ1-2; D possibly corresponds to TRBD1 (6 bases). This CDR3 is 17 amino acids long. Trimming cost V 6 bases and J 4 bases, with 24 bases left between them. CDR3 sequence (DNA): TGTGCCAGCAGCGCCACGCCCACAGGGCTCCAATCCTATGGCTACACCTTC. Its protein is CASSATPTGLQSYGYTF.

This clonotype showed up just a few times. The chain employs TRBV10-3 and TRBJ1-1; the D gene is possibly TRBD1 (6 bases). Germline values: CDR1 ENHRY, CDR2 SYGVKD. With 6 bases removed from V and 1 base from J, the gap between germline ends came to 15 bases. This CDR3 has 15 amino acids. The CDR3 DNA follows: TGTGCCATCAGAGAACCAGGGGCGGGGAACACTGAAGCTTTCTTT. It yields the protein CAIREPGAGNTEAFF.

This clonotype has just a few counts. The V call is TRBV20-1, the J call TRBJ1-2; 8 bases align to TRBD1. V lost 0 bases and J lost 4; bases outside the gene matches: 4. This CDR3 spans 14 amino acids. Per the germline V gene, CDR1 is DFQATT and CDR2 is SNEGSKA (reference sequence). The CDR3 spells CSARDTGGSYGYTF. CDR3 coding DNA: TGCAGTGCTAGAGACACAGGGGGAAGCTATGGCTACACCTTC.

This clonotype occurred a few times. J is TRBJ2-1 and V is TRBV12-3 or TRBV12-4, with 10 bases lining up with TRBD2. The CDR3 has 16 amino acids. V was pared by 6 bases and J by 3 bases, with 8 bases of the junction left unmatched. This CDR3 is CASRIAGGIGYNEQFF. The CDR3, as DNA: TGTGCCAGCAGAATAGCGGGGGGAATCGGCTACAATGAGCAGTTCTTC.

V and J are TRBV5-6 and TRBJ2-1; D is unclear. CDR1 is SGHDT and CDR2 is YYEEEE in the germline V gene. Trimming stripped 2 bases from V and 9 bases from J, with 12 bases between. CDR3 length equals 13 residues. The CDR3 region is CASSFLAVGEQFF. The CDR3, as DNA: TGTGCCAGCAGCTTCCTGGCAGTGGGTGAGCAGTTCTTC.

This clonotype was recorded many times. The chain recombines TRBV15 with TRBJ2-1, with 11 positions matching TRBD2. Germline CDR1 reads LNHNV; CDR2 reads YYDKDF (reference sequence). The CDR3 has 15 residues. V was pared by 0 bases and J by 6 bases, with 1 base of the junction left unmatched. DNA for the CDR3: TGTGCCACCAGCAGAGAAACTAGCGGGGGCAATGAGCAGTTCTTC. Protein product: CATSRETSGGNEQFF.

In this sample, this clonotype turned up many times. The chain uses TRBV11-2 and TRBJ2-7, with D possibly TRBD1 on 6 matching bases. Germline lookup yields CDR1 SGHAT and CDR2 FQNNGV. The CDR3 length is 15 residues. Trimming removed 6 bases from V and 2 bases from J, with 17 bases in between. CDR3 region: CASRPSGAPAYEQYF. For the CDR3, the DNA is TGTGCCAGCAGGCCCTCAGGGGCGCCAGCCTACGAGCAGTACTTC.